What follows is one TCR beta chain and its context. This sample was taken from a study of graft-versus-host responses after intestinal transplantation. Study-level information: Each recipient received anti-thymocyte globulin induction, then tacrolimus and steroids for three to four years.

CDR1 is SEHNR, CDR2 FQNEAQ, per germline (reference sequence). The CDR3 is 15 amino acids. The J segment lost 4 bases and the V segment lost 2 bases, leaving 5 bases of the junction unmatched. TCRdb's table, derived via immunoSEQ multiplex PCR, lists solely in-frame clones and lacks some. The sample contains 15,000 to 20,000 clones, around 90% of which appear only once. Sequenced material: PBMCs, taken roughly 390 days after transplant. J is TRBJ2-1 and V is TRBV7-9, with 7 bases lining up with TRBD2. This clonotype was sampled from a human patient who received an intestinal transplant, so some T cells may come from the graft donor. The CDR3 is CASSLPAGVYNEQFF. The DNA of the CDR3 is TGTGCCAGCAGCTTACCCGCGGGAGTATACAATGAGCAGTTCTTC.